These T cell receptor beta chains were read from a single sample in a study of naive and memory T cell subsets. MiXCR, applied by TCRdb to the UMI-ligation and nested PCR reads, yields one record per CDR3 protein. The table records 95,000 to 150,000 distinct CDR3 sequences, 30% to 45% of them present only once. Sequencing used central memory CD4+ T cells from blood. These receptors were taken from a human donor in good health. The CDR3 runs from the conserved cysteine through the conserved F or W. A D gene is named only where the DNA matches it firmly. A clone size is listed for some rows: how often the clone was seen (once, few, many), or a class if it is expanded.

D: -; V: TRBV14; J: TRBJ1-1; size: few; length: 16; DNA: TGTGCCAGCAGCCCCTTGAGAGGGTTAGTGAACACTGAAGCTTTCTTT; CDR3: CASSPLRGLVNTEAFF
D: TRBD1; V: TRBV20-1; J: TRBJ1-6; size: -; length: 13; DNA: TGCAGTGCTACTGTAACAGGGGAATCACCCCTCCACTTT; CDR3: CSATVTGESPLHF
D: TRBD2; V: TRBV29-1; J: TRBJ2-1; size: -; length: 14; DNA: TGCAGCGTTGCTGTGGGAGGGCCGAGGAATGAGCAGTTCTTC; CDR3: CSVAVGGPRNEQFF
D: -; V: TRBV12-3/TRBV12-4; J: TRBJ2-1; size: -; length: 18; DNA: TGTGCCAGCAGTTTAGCCCCGTCGGGGGCCTATTTTTACAATGAGCAGTTCTTC; CDR3: CASSLAPSGAYFYNEQFF
D: TRBD2; V: TRBV20-1; J: TRBJ2-7; size: -; length: 15; DNA: TGCAGTGCTAACTTAGGACTAGCGGGAGCCTACGAGCAGTACTTC; CDR3: CSANLGLAGAYEQYF
D: -; V: TRBV20-1; J: TRBJ1-1; size: -; length: 12; DNA: TGCAGTCTGAGGCAGTTGGACACTGAAGCTTTCTTT; CDR3: CSLRQLDTEAFF
D: -; V: TRBV5-1; J: TRBJ2-1; size: -; length: 16; DNA: TGCGCCAGCAGCTTTACGCCCACAGATGGGTACAATGAGCAGTTCTTC; CDR3: CASSFTPTDGYNEQFF
D: TRBD1; V: TRBV6-6; J: TRBJ1-6; size: -; length: 14; DNA: TGTGCCAGCAGTTTACGGGACAGTAATTCACCCCTCCACTTT; CDR3: CASSLRDSNSPLHF
D: TRBD2; V: TRBV20-1; J: TRBJ2-7; size: -; length: 19; DNA: TGCAGTGCTAACATCCCCGGGACTAGCGGAGTCCTCCCCTCCTACGAGCAGTACTTC; CDR3: CSANIPGTSGVLPSYEQYF
D: TRBD1; V: TRBV28; J: TRBJ2-7; size: few; length: 16; DNA: TGTGCCAGCAGTCCCTGGACAGGGGGTTCATCGGGGGAGCAGTACTTC; CDR3: CASSPWTGGSSGEQYF
D: TRBD1; V: TRBV5-4; J: TRBJ2-1; size: -; length: 15; DNA: TGTGCCAGCAGCTACAGGGGGCAGTCGGACAATGAGCAGTTCTTC; CDR3: CASSYRGQSDNEQFF
D: -; V: TRBV20-1; J: TRBJ2-1; size: few; length: 14; DNA: TGCAGTGCTAGCGGCGGCGGAGCGGACAATGAGCAGTTCTTC; CDR3: CSASGGGADNEQFF
D: TRBD1; V: TRBV7-2; J: TRBJ2-2; size: few; length: 16; DNA: TGTGCCAGCGGCTCAGGGGGCTCGGTACCAACCGGGGAGCTGTTTTTT; CDR3: CASGSGGSVPTGELFF
D: TRBD1; V: TRBV7-8; J: TRBJ2-6; size: -; length: 18; DNA: TGTGCCAGCAGCGGGGGACAGGGAAAGGGATTTGGGGCCAACGTCCTGACTTTC; CDR3: CASSGGQGKGFGANVLTF
D: -; V: TRBV6-1; J: TRBJ2-4; size: -; length: 15; DNA: TGTGCCAGCAGTGCTACATCTCTAGCCAAAAACATTCAGTACTTC; CDR3: CASSATSLAKNIQYF
D: TRBD1; V: TRBV5-4; J: TRBJ1-2; size: once; length: 15; DNA: TGTGCCAGCAGCCCGGACAGGGGAAGATCCTATGGCTACACCTTC; CDR3: CASSPDRGRSYGYTF
D: TRBD2; V: TRBV10-3; J: TRBJ2-7; size: few; length: 12; DNA: TGTGCCACCCGGGAGGGTAGCTACGAGCAGTACTTC; CDR3: CATREGSYEQYF
D: -; V: TRBV11-3; J: TRBJ2-2; size: -; length: 15; DNA: TGTGCCAGCAGCTCAACCCCGGGACGAACCGGGGAGCTGTTTTTT; CDR3: CASSSTPGRTGELFF
D: TRBD2; V: TRBV27; J: TRBJ2-1; size: few; length: 14; DNA: TGTGCCAGCGTAGGCGGGAGGGCCAACAATGAGCAGTTCTTC; CDR3: CASVGGRANNEQFF
D: -; V: TRBV20-1; J: TRBJ1-1; size: -; length: 11; DNA: TGCAGTGCTAGACAGAACACTGAAGCTTTCTTT; CDR3: CSARQNTEAFF
D: -; V: TRBV7-8; J: TRBJ2-7; size: many; length: 14; DNA: TGTGCCAGCAGCTTAGTTGGCCTCGGCTACGAGCAGTACTTC; CDR3: CASSLVGLGYEQYF
D: TRBD2; V: TRBV7-2; J: TRBJ2-6; size: few; length: 21; DNA: TGTGCCAGCAGCTTATCCGGACTAGGGACGGGCTTTCGGTCTGGGGCCAACGTCCTGACTTTC; CDR3: CASSLSGLGTGFRSGANVLTF
D: -; V: TRBV20-1; J: TRBJ2-6; size: few; length: 15; DNA: TGCAGTGCTAGGGTGACATCTGCTGGGGCCAACGTCCTGACTTTC; CDR3: CSARVTSAGANVLTF
D: TRBD1; V: TRBV15; J: TRBJ2-7; size: few; length: 14; DNA: TGTGCCACCAGCAGAGATAGGGACAGGGACGAGCAGTACTTC; CDR3: CATSRDRDRDEQYF
D: TRBD2; V: TRBV20-1; J: TRBJ2-5; size: few; length: 17; DNA: TGCAGTGCTAGGATAGCGGGAGGGAATCGGGCTGCTGGGACCCAGTACTTC; CDR3: CSARIAGGNRAAGTQYF
D: TRBD1; V: TRBV5-1; J: TRBJ2-5; size: few; length: 17; DNA: TGCGCCAGCAGTAAGGGGGCCAGCTTCGGCGACCAAGAGACCCAGTACTTC; CDR3: CASSKGASFGDQETQYF
D: TRBD1; V: TRBV27; J: TRBJ2-3; size: -; length: 16; DNA: TGTGCCAGCAGTCTCGGACAGGGGGCGTTAGGAGATACGCAGTATTTT; CDR3: CASSLGQGALGDTQYF
D: -; V: TRBV15; J: TRBJ1-1; size: few; length: 14; DNA: TGTGCCACCGGCAGATTTGGGTCGGACACTGAAGCTTTCTTT; CDR3: CATGRFGSDTEAFF
D: -; V: TRBV4-1; J: TRBJ2-5; size: once; length: 15; DNA: TGCGCCAGCAGCCAAGAAGGTGGAGGGGTTGAGACCCAGTACTTC; CDR3: CASSQEGGGVETQYF
D: TRBD2; V: TRBV4-3; J: TRBJ2-4; size: few; length: 14; DNA: TGCGCCAGCAGCCATCAAAGCGGGAGTAACATTCAGTACTTC; CDR3: CASSHQSGSNIQYF
D: -; V: TRBV25-1; J: TRBJ2-5; size: -; length: 16; DNA: TGTGCCAGCAGTGGAGCGGCGAGGGGTCGTCGGGAGACCCAGTACTTC; CDR3: CASSGAARGRRETQYF
D: TRBD2; V: TRBV30; J: TRBJ2-2; size: -; length: 15; DNA: TGTGCCTGGAGGCTAGCGGGATTGAACACCGGGGAGCTGTTTTTT; CDR3: CAWRLAGLNTGELFF
D: -; V: TRBV28; J: TRBJ1-5; size: -; length: 13; DNA: TGTGCTGGTCGGGGGGATGGGGGTCAGCCCCAGCATTTT; CDR3: CAGRGDGGQPQHF
D: TRBD2; V: TRBV7-9; J: TRBJ2-4; size: -; length: 17; DNA: TGTGCCAGCAGCTTAGGGACTAGAGAGTTAGCCAAAAACATTCAGTACTTC; CDR3: CASSLGTRELAKNIQYF
D: TRBD1; V: TRBV12-3/TRBV12-4; J: TRBJ1-2; size: few; length: 13; DNA: TGTGCCAGCAGTCTAGGACAGGGCTATGGCTACACCTTC; CDR3: CASSLGQGYGYTF
D: -; V: TRBV12-3/TRBV12-4; J: TRBJ2-1; size: -; length: 14; DNA: TGTGCCAGCAGTTTAGGAGGACTACACAATGAGCAGTTCTTC; CDR3: CASSLGGLHNEQFF
D: TRBD2; V: TRBV4-3; J: TRBJ2-7; size: -; length: 14; DNA: TGCGCCAGCAGCCAAGGGCGGGGGACCTACGAGCAGTACTTC; CDR3: CASSQGRGTYEQYF
D: TRBD1; V: TRBV28; J: TRBJ1-1; size: -; length: 14; DNA: TGTGCCAGCAGTCCCAACAGGGGCAACACTGAAGCTTTCTTT; CDR3: CASSPNRGNTEAFF
D: TRBD1; V: TRBV28; J: TRBJ1-2; size: few; length: 16; DNA: TGCGCCAGCAGCCCCTCGAGGACAGGGGGGACGTATGGCTACACCTTC; CDR3: CASSPSRTGGTYGYTF
D: TRBD1; V: TRBV29-1; J: TRBJ1-5; size: many; length: 13; DNA: TGCAGCGTGGGACAGGGGGTCGATCAGCCCCAGCATTTT; CDR3: CSVGQGVDQPQHF
D: -; V: TRBV29-1; J: TRBJ2-7; size: many; length: 12; DNA: TGCAGCGTTTCGGACCTCACCTACGAGCAGTACTTC; CDR3: CSVSDLTYEQYF
D: -; V: TRBV3-1; J: TRBJ2-7; size: -; length: 15; DNA: TGTGCCAGCAGCCCGGGTGCTGTGGCAGGCTACGAGCAGTACTTC; CDR3: CASSPGAVAGYEQYF
D: -; V: TRBV7-6; J: TRBJ2-2; size: -; length: 17; DNA: TGTGCCAGCAGCAACGTTATCGGGCTGCAGGCCACCGGGGAGCTGTTTTTT; CDR3: CASSNVIGLQATGELFF
D: -; V: TRBV5-4; J: TRBJ1-1; size: -; length: 15; DNA: TGTGCCAGCAGCTCCCACAGTCTCCGGGACACTGAAGCTTTCTTT; CDR3: CASSSHSLRDTEAFF
D: -; V: TRBV20-1; J: TRBJ2-3; size: -; length: 12; DNA: TGCAGTGCTAGTAGGCAGCCAGATACGCAGTATTTT; CDR3: CSASRQPDTQYF
D: -; V: TRBV6-6; J: TRBJ1-1; size: few; length: 13; DNA: TGTGCCAGCAGTTACAGGGTTGAGAGTGAAGCTTTCTTT; CDR3: CASSYRVESEAFF
D: TRBD2; V: TRBV20-1; J: TRBJ2-5; size: -; length: 14; DNA: TGCAGTGGGGTGGGTAGCGGGGGACAAGAGACCCAGTACTTC; CDR3: CSGVGSGGQETQYF
D: TRBD2; V: TRBV29-1; J: TRBJ2-1; size: -; length: 14; DNA: TGCAGCGTGCGAGCGGGAGCAAGCTACAATGAGCAGTTCTTC; CDR3: CSVRAGASYNEQFF
D: -; V: TRBV25-1; J: TRBJ2-1; size: -; length: 11; DNA: TGTGCCAGCGGCGACTTCTATGAGCAGTTCTTC; CDR3: CASGDFYEQFF
D: TRBD2; V: TRBV11-2; J: TRBJ2-1; size: -; length: 15; DNA: TGTGCCAGCAGCTTTTCCCCTAGCGGGAGAAATGAGCAGTTCTTC; CDR3: CASSFSPSGRNEQFF
D: TRBD1; V: TRBV14; J: TRBJ2-3; size: many; length: 13; DNA: TGTGCCAGCAGGGACAGGCTCACAGATACGCAGTATTTT; CDR3: CASRDRLTDTQYF
D: -; V: TRBV2; J: TRBJ2-3; size: -; length: 14; DNA: TGTGCCAGCAGTGACACGGGGAGCACAGATACGCAGTATTTT; CDR3: CASSDTGSTDTQYF
D: -; V: TRBV9; J: TRBJ1-1; size: -; length: 14; DNA: TGTGCCAGCAGCTCCGGGTATGCGAACACTGAAGCTTTCTTT; CDR3: CASSSGYANTEAFF
D: TRBD2; V: TRBV28; J: TRBJ2-1; size: few; length: 16; DNA: TGTGCCAGCAGTTTTGGGGGAGGGATTGCCTACAATGAGCAGTTCTTC; CDR3: CASSFGGGIAYNEQFF
D: -; V: TRBV7-9; J: TRBJ2-1; size: once; length: 15; DNA: TGTGCCAGCAGCTTAGACCGAAACTCCTACAATGAGCAGTTCTTC; CDR3: CASSLDRNSYNEQFF